This TCR beta chain was documented in a study of T cell responses to AZD1222 COVID-19 vaccine. This CDR3 is built from 17 residues. V gave up 4 bases and J gave up 3 bases; unmatched junction bases: 14. Germline V CDR1 and CDR2: SGHVS, FQNEAQ. Study outcomes and limitations: Scientists sampled the repertoires only once the peak T cell response had passed. Across the whole spike, CD4 TCRs peaked at regions 160-218 and 743-854. Compared with day 0, the breadth and depth of the Spike-specific TCR repertoire rose significantly after two doses of AZD1222.

Profiling relied on immunoSEQ multiplex PCR, and the TCRdb table lists in-frame clones only, not all of them. The sample consists of fewer than 120,000 clones, 85% to 95% of them appearing once. Worth noting for this clone: What it recognizes is unknown.

The source is an adult in good health. Sequencing was performed on peripheral blood, taken on day 0 of AZD1222 vaccination. The J gene is TRBJ1-2, the V gene TRBV7-8, with 7 bases aligning to TRBD1. This chain's CDR3 is CASSSSPNRGPHYGYTF. DNA for the CDR3: TGTGCCAGCAGCTCTTCCCCGAATAGGGGGCCACACTATGGCTACACCTTC.